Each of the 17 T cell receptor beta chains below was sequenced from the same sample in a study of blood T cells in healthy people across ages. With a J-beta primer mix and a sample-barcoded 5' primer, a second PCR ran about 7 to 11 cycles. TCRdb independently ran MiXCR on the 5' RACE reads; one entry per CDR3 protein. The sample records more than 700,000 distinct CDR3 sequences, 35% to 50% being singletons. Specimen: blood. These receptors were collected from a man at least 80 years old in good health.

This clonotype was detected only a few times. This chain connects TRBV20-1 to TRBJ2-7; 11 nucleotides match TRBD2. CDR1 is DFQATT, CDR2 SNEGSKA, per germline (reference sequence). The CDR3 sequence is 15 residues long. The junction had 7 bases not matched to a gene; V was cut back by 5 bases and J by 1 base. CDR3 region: CSAAPLAGDSYEQYF. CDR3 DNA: TGCAGTGCTGCACCACTAGCGGGGGATTCCTACGAGCAGTACTTC.

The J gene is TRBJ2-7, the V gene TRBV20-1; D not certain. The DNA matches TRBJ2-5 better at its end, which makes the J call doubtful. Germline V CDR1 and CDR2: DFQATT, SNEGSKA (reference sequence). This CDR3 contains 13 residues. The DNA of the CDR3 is TGCAGTGCTAGTCGCGCCCCTCCAGGGACCCAGTACTTC. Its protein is CSASRAPPGTQYF.

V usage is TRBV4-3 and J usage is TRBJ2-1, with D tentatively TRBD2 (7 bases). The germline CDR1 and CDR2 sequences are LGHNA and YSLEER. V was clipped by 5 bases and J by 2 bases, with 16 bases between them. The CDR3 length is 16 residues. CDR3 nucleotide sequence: TGCGCCAGCAGCTCAGAGGGGGGAGGGCCCTACAATGAGCAGTTCTTC. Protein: CASSSEGGGPYNEQFF.

CDR3 sequence: CASSLGISVNYEQYF. The CDR3 region has the DNA TGTGCCAGCAGCTTAGGGATTAGCGTAAATTACGAGCAGTACTTC. V gene TRBV7-2 combines with J gene TRBJ2-7; D might be TRBD2 (5 bases). The germline CDR1 and CDR2 sequences are SGHTA and FQGNSA. Trimming removed 1 base from V and 4 bases from J, with 14 bases in between. The CDR3 is made up of 15 amino acids. Filled out from reference TRBV7-2 and TRBJ2-7, the complete variable domain reads GAGVSQSPSNKVTEKGKDVELRCDPISGHTALYWYRQSLGQGLEFLIYFQGNSAPDKSGLPSDRFSAERTGGSVSTLTIQRTQQEDSAVYLCASSLGISVNYEQYFGPGTRLTVT.

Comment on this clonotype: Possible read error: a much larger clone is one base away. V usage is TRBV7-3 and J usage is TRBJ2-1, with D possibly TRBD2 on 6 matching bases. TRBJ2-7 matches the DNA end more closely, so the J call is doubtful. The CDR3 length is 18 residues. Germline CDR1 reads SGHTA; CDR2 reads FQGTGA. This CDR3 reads CASSLDPSPRGTYNEQYF. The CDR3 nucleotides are TGTGCCAGCAGCTTAGACCCCTCCCCCCGCGGGACCTACAATGAGCAGTACTTC.

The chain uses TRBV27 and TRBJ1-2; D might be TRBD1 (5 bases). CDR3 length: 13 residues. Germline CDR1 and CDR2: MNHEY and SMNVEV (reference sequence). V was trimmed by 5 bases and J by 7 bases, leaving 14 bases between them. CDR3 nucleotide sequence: TGTGCCAGCAGTACCTCCAGGGAAGGTGGCTACACCTTC. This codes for CASSTSREGGYTF.

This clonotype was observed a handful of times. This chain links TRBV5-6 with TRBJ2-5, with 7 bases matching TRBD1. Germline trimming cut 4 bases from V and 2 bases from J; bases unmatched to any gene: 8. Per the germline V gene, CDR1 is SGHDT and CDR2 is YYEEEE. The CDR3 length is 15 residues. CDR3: CASSPPGDSQETQYF. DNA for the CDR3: TGTGCCAGCAGCCCGCCAGGGGACAGTCAAGAGACCCAGTACTTC.

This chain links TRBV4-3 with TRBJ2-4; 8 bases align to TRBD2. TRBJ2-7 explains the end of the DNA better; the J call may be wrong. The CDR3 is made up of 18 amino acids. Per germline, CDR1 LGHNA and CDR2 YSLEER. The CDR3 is CASSQVATFGTRPPEQYF. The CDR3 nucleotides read TGCGCCAGCAGCCAAGTTGCAACTTTTGGGACTAGACCCCCCGAGCAGTACTTC.

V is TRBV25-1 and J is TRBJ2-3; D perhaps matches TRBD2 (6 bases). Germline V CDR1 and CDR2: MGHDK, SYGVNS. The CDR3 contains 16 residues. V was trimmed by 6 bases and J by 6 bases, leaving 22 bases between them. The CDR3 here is CASRLGGSGPADTQYF. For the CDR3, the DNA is TGTGCCAGCAGGCTGGGGGGTAGCGGACCCGCTGATACGCAGTATTTT. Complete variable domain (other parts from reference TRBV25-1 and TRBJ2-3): EADIYQTPRYLVIGTGKKITLECSQTMGHDKMYWYQQDPGMELHLIHYSYGVNSTEKGDLSSESTVSRIRTEHFPLTLESARPSHTSQYLCASRLGGSGPADTQYFGPGTRLTVL.

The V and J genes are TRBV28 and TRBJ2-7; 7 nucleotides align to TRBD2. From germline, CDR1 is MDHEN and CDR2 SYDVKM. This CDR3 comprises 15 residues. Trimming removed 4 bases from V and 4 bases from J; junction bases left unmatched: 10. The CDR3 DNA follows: TGTGCCAGCAGTTCGGGACTACCGACACCGTACGAGCAGTACTTC. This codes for CASSSGLPTPYEQYF.

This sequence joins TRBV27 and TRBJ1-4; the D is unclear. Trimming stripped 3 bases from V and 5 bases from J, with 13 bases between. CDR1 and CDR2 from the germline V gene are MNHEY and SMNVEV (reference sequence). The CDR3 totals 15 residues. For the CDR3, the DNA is TGTGCCAGCAGTTTGGCCGGGCCCTTAAATGAAAAACTGTTTTTT. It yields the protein CASSLAGPLNEKLFF.

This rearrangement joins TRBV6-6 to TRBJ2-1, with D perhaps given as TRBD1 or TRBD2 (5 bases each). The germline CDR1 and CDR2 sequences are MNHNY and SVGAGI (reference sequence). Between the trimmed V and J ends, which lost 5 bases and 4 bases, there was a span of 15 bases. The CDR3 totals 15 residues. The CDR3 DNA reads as TGTGCCAGCAGTAACAAACGGGGCGGATACAATGAGCAGTTCTTC. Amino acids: CASSNKRGGYNEQFF.

The CDR3 sequence is CSVETAEAFF. CDR3 coding DNA: TGCAGCGTTGAGACAGCTGAAGCTTTCTTT. V usage is TRBV29-1 and J usage is TRBJ1-1; D possibly corresponds to TRBD1 (5 bases). Germline V gene sequence: CDR1 SQVTM, CDR2 ANQGSEA. The CDR3 runs 10 residues. V was clipped by 3 bases and J by 6 bases, with 5 bases between them.

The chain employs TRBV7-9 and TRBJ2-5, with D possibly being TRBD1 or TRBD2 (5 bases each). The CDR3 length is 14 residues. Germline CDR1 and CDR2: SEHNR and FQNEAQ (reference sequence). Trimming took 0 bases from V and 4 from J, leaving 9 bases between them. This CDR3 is CASSLAGVPETQYF. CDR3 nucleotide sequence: TGTGCCAGCAGCTTAGCGGGGGTCCCAGAGACCCAGTACTTC.

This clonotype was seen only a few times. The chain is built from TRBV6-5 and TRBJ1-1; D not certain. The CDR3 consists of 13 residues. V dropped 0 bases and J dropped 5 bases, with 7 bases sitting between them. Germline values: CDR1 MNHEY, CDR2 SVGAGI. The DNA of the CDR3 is TGTGCCAGCAGTTACTCGACCGGGACTGAAGCTTTCTTT. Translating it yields CASSYSTGTEAFF.

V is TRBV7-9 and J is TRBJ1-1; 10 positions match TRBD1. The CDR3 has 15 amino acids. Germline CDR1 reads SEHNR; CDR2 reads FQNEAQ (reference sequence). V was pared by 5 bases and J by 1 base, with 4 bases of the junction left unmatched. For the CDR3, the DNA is TGTGCCAGCAGCCGAAGACAGGGGGCGAACACTGAAGCTTTCTTT. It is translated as CASSRRQGANTEAFF.

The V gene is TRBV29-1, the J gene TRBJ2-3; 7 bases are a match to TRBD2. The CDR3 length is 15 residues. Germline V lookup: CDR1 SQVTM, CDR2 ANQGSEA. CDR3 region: CSIRGGSRGTDTQYF. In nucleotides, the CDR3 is TGCAGTATTAGAGGCGGGAGCAGGGGCACAGATACGCAGTATTTT.